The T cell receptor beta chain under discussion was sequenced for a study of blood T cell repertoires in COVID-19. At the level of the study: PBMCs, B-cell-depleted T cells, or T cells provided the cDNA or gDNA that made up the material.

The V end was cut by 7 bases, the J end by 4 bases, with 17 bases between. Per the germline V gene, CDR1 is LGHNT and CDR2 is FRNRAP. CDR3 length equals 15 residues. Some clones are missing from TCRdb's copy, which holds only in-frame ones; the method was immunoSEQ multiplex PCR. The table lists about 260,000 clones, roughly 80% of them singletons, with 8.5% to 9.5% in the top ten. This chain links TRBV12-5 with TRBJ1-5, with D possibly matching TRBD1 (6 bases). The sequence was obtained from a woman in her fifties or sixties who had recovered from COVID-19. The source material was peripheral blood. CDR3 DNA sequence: TGTGCTAGTGCCCAGGGAACAGGGTTTAATCAGCCCCAGCATTTT. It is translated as CASAQGTGFNQPQHF. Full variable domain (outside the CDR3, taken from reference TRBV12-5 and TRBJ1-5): DARVTQTPRHKVTEMGQEVTMRCQPILGHNTVFWYRQTMMQGLELLAYFRNRAPLDDSGMPKDRFSAEMPDATLATLKIQPSEPRDSAVYFCASAQGTGFNQPQHFGDGTRLSIL.